The 16 T cell receptor beta chains given below trace back to one sample, sequenced in a study of T cells in Graves' hyperthyroidism and ophthalmopathy. Amplified TCR beta CDR3 regions derived from RNA transcripts. A set of HTBI primers served as the primers for a first-round RT-PCR of the TCR CDR3. TCRdb re-analysed the multiplex PCR reads in MiXCR, keeping a single row per CDR3 protein. The sample lists some 460,000 distinct CDR3 sequences; about 15% were seen once. Sequencing was performed on blood. These receptors all stem from a woman under 30 with Graves' hyperthyroidism.

As for this clonotype: A much larger clone sits a single nucleotide away, making a read error possible. The chain couples TRBV6-1 to TRBJ1-3; 7 positions agree with TRBD1. Losses at the gene ends were 6 bases for V and 0 bases for J; bases not matched to a gene: 5. Germline loops: CDR1 MNHNS, CDR2 SASEGT. CDR3 length: 15 amino acids. CDR3 amino acids: CASRGTASSGNTIYF. For the CDR3, the DNA is TGTGCCAGCAGGGGGACAGCGAGCTCTGGAAACACCATATATTTT.

This clonotype was detected ten times or more. CDR3 sequence (DNA): TGCAGTGCTAGTGTACCAGGGGAGGGCACCGGGGAGCTGTTTTTT. As protein: CSASVPGEGTGELFF. The gene calls are TRBV20-1 and TRBJ2-2; weak D call: TRBD2 (7 bases). The CDR3 covers 15 residues. The germline gives CDR1 DFQATT, CDR2 SNEGSKA (reference sequence). V was pared by 3 bases and J by 4 bases, with 15 bases between.

This clonotype was counted at least ten times. V and J are TRBV28 and TRBJ1-6; D is unclear. V lost 6 bases and J 0 bases, leaving 12 bases between the germline ends. The CDR3 is 16 amino acids. The germline V gene has CDR1 MDHEN and CDR2 SYDVKM. The CDR3 loop reads CASSIRRSSYNSPLHF. The CDR3 coding sequence is TGTGCCAGCAGCATTCGACGGAGCTCCTATAATTCACCCCTCCACTTT.

This clonotype was counted ten times or more. The genes are TRBV12-3 or TRBV12-4 and TRBJ1-1; tentative D call: TRBD1 (5 bases). Trimming pared 6 bases from V and 9 bases from J, leaving 17 bases between. The length of the CDR3 is 13 residues. CDR3 DNA: TGTGCCAGCAGGTTTCGACCGGGGGGTAAAGCTTTCTTT. This codes for CASRFRPGGKAFF.

The V gene is TRBV3-1, the J gene TRBJ2-1; 11 nucleotides agree with TRBD2. The CDR3 has 16 amino acids. The J segment lost 4 bases and the V segment lost 2 bases, leaving 4 bases of the junction unmatched. Germline loops: CDR1 LGHDT, CDR2 YNNKEL (reference sequence). The CDR3 loop reads CASSQRLAGPYNEQFF. The CDR3 DNA sequence: TGTGCCAGCAGCCAAAGACTAGCGGGGCCGTACAATGAGCAGTTCTTC.

The sample holds a few counts of this clonotype. The chain carries TRBV20-1 and TRBJ1-2, with 9 bases lining up with TRBD1. Germline V CDR1 and CDR2: DFQATT, SNEGSKA (reference sequence). The V and J ends lost 6 bases and 7 bases, in that order; junction bases with no gene match: 6. CDR3 length: 12 amino acids. CDR3 amino acids: CSAPGQGGGYTF. The DNA of the CDR3 is TGCAGTGCACCGGGACAGGGTGGTGGCTACACCTTC.

A note on this clonotype: With a much larger clone just one base away, this may be a read error. The chain recombines TRBV25-1 with TRBJ2-5; D is possibly TRBD2 (6 bases). Germline V gives CDR1 MGHDK, CDR2 SYGVNS. There are 16 residues in the CDR3. The CDR3 DNA is TGTGCCAGCAGTGAATTGCGGGTCGGAGGGCTAGAGACCCAGCACTTC. Encoded protein: CASSELRVGGLETQHF. Full variable domain (remainder filled in from reference TRBV25-1 and TRBJ2-5): EADIYQTPRYLVIGTGKKITLECSQTMGHDKMYWYQQDPGMELHLIHYSYGVNSTEKGDLSSESTVSRIRTEHFPLTLESARPSHTSQYLCASSELRVGGLETQHFGPGTRLLVL.

This clonotype was seen a few times. The conserved phenylalanine or tryptophan normally closing the CDR3 is absent here, so this likely arose from a read error. J is TRBJ2-1 and V is TRBV7-3, with 10 nucleotides matching TRBD2. Germline values: CDR1 SGHTA, CDR2 FQGTGA. V was clipped by 2 bases and J by 4 bases; unmatched bases: 11. The CDR3 has 18 residues. The CDR3 sequence: CASSLLSLAGEKYNEQFL. The CDR3 region has the DNA TGTGCCAGCAGCTTACTCTCCCTAGCGGGAGAAAAGTACAATGAGCAGTTCCTC.

The chain links TRBV4-2 to TRBJ1-1, with 11 positions matching TRBD1. Looked up from germline, CDR1 is LGHNA and CDR2 is YNFKEQ. With 0 bases clipped from V and 5 bases from J, the junction kept 8 bases outside the gene matches. The CDR3 consists of 17 residues. The CDR3 spells CASSQEPTGTGGTEAFF. The CDR3 DNA reads TGTGCCAGCAGCCAAGAGCCCACCGGGACAGGGGGAACTGAAGCTTTCTTT.

The CDR3 bases are TGTGCCAGCACCCTAGGGAGAGGAGAGACCCAGTACTTC. This gives the protein CASTLGRGETQYF. The gene calls are TRBV6-1 and TRBJ2-5; possibly TRBD2 for D (5 bases). Trimming removed 7 bases at V and 4 bases at J, with 13 bases between. This CDR3 is 13 amino acids long. Germline V CDR1 and CDR2: MNHNS, SASEGT.

This clonotype has a handful of counts. The genes are TRBV6-5 and TRBJ2-5; unclear D gene. CDR3 length: 14 amino acids. Germline CDR1 and CDR2: MNHEY and SVGAGI. Trimming removed 0 bases from V and 3 bases from J, with 8 bases in between. CDR3 in amino acids: CASSYSNVKETQYF. The CDR3 DNA reads as TGTGCCAGCAGTTACTCGAACGTAAAAGAGACCCAGTACTTC.

This clonotype was observed a handful of times. This sequence joins TRBV29-1 and TRBJ2-1, with D tentatively TRBD1 or TRBD2 (5 bases each). CDR3 length equals 11 residues. Germline-derived CDR1 and CDR2 are SQVTM and ANQGSEA. V shed 5 bases and J shed 9 bases, with 11 bases lying between them. The CDR3 DNA is TGCAGCGTTCGGGGCGTCAGTGAGCAGTTCTTC. Residues: CSVRGVSEQFF.

This clonotype occurred a few times. The J gene is TRBJ2-3, the V gene TRBV4-1; 10 bases map to TRBD2. This CDR3 has 16 amino acids. V trimming: 4 bases; J trimming: 5 bases; junction bases outside the gene matches: 9. In germline, CDR1 is MGHRA, CDR2 YSYEKL. CDR3 coding DNA: TGCGCCAGCAGCCTGGGACTAGCGAGGGCCGGAGATACGCAGTATTTT. The encoded protein is CASSLGLARAGDTQYF.

The table lists this clonotype with many counts. The chain has TRBV7-3 and TRBJ2-5; the match to TRBD2 covers 9 bases. The CDR3 spans 16 residues. CDR1 and CDR2 from the germline V gene are SGHTA and FQGTGA. J lost 4 bases, V lost 5 bases, and 11 bases had no gene match. The CDR3 is CASSQGIAGGPETQYF. DNA of the CDR3: TGTGCCAGCAGCCAAGGGATCGCGGGAGGGCCAGAGACCCAGTACTTC.

This clonotype was picked up many times. The V gene is TRBV7-9, the J gene TRBJ1-1; no reliable D call. The CDR3 spans 15 residues. Germline values: CDR1 SEHNR, CDR2 FQNEAQ (reference sequence). V lost 3 bases to trimming and J lost 2 bases, with 13 bases between them. This CDR3 is CASSLESLSNTEAFF. The CDR3 bases are TGTGCCAGCAGCTTGGAGAGCCTTTCTAACACTGAAGCTTTCTTT.

This clonotype was observed many times. V usage is TRBV24-1 and J usage is TRBJ1-2, with a tentative D call TRBD1 (5 bases). Germline lookup yields CDR1 KGHDR and CDR2 SFDVKD. This CDR3 comprises 16 residues. Trimming cost V 2 bases and J 2 bases, with 14 bases left between them. The DNA of the CDR3 is TGTGCCACCAGTGATTCCGGGACGGGGAGCAACTATGGCTACACCTTC. As protein: CATSDSGTGSNYGYTF.